This T cell receptor beta chain was found in a study of post-analysis software for immune sequencing data (dated by TCRdb to the mid-2010s). Looking at the study overall: Relapsing-remitting, secondary progressive and progressive-relapsing multiple sclerosis were recorded as disease courses, and subtype annotation was lacking for some patients. A subset of samples was prepared in parallel using single-end sample barcoding, then pooled and co-amplified after Illumina adapter ligation. The patient repertoires were set against eleven to twelve previously published healthy control repertoires from donors whose ages ranged from roughly 6 to 26 years.

This clonotype showed up just a few times. It has no known antigen specificity. Base-call qualities are not available, and no considerably larger clone is one nucleotide away. Library generation was performed with PCR. Data came from an Illumina HiSeq 2500. Unique molecular identifiers were incorporated into TCR beta cDNA libraries to reduce PCR and sequencing biases. Per 1 to 10 million input T cells, roughly 0.5 million cDNA molecules were obtained, such that each molecule approximated one T cell. The same protocol used for the earlier healthy control dataset was applied to prepare and sequence the patient libraries. Within a given batch, samples were prepared together, multiplexed and sequenced on the same HiSeq lane. The original pipeline was this. Raw barcoded reads were processed with MIGEC, and single-read molecular identifier groups were discarded before consensus assembly and CDR3 extraction. VDJtools was used for post-analysis of the clonotype tables, and diversity was normalized by down-sampling every dataset to the size of the smallest sample. To correct batch-related cross-sample contamination, repertoire overlap clustering matched CDR3 amino acid sequences but not nucleotide sequences. The public reads were run again by TCRdb, first through fastp at Q25 and then through MiXCR, and only productive beta chains were kept. Entries are consolidated by CDR3 protein sequence, retaining the most common genes and DNA. In this record, the V and J calls reflect TCRdb's handling and not the investigators' own analysis. The sample table holds approximately 350,000 distinct CDR3 sequences, of which less than 40% were seen once. The ten top clones hold around an eighth of the sample.

Looking up the germline V gene yields CDR1 SGHVS and CDR2 FQNEAQ. From the cysteine through the phenylalanine, the CDR3 covers 12 amino acids. Only the CDR3 part of the read is kept: 36 bases, read in frame from the first base. V is reduced by 5 bases and J by 5 bases, leaving a spacing of 10 bases between them. Study-wide conclusions, independent of this receptor: Significantly higher frequencies in patients than in controls were found for roughly five TRBV segments, including TRBV5-6, TRBV5-1 and TRBV20-1. Normalized Chao1 diversity was significantly lower in multiple sclerosis patients than controls, suggesting substantial peripheral T-cell clonal expansion. Direct clustering with F measure revealed strong co-clustering of samples prepared in the same batch, which led to a batch-effect correction. The multiple sclerosis patient group was slightly younger than the control group.

To demonstrate the VDJtools post-analysis software, TCR beta repertoires were profiled from the peripheral blood of roughly 12 young patients with multiple sclerosis. The multiple sclerosis patients were children and adolescents between roughly 6 and 16 years of age. This sequence uses TRBV7-8 and TRBJ2-7, with TRBD1 tentatively as D gene (5 bases match). What was sequenced was blood. The origin of this receptor is a girl aged 10 to 17 with multiple sclerosis. For the CDR3, the sequence is CASSPLRDEQYF. The sequenced DNA is TGTGCCAGCAGCCCCCTCAGGGACGAGCAGTACTTC.